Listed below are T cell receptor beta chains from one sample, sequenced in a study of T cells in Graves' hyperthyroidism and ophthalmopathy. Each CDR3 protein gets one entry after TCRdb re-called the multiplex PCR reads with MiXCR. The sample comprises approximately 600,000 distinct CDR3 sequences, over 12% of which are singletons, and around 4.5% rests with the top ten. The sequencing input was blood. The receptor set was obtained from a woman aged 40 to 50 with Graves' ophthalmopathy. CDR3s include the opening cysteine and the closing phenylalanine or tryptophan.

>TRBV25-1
CASSELGATGELFF
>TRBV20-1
CSARDGGGLSYEQYF
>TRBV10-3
CAIGSGGSDQPQHF
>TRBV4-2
CASSQDWQENEAFF
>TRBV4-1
CASSQVRGNQPQHF
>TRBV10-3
CAILQIPGDEQYF
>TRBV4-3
CASSQDAGRETQYF
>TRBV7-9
CASRSRLETQYF
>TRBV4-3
CASSQDGASSTDTQYF
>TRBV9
CASSPSGSSTDTQYF
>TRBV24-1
CATSDLFAGVETQYF
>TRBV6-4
CASNRTDRVDRVQYF
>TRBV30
CAWKGVTPGQRGNTIYF
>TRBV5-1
CASSLEGEVTYEQYF
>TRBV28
CASGWGTQYF
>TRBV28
CASSFPDRGLQETQYF
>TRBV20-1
CSAKDQGARAFF
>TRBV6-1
CASSEAGGAGVYGYTF
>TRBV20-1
CSARIPNRDEAFF
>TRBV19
CASSIDLGPNYGYTF
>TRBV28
CASSPVGGLEQYF
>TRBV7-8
CASSLREGYGYTF
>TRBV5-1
CASSLEMDAGAPSYTF
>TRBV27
CASRQGAANYGYTF
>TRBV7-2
CASRRSGSSYEQYF
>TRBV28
CASRAVEGAFSEQYF
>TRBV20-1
CSARDVRGQGYEQFF
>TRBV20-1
CSAREQGVSPQYF
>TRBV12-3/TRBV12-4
CASRPGLRGPQHF
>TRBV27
CASVDRGNTGELFF
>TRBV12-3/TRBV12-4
CASLSREVGTQYF
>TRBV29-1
CSAQGRATYEQYF
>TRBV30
CAWSRGSDTQYF